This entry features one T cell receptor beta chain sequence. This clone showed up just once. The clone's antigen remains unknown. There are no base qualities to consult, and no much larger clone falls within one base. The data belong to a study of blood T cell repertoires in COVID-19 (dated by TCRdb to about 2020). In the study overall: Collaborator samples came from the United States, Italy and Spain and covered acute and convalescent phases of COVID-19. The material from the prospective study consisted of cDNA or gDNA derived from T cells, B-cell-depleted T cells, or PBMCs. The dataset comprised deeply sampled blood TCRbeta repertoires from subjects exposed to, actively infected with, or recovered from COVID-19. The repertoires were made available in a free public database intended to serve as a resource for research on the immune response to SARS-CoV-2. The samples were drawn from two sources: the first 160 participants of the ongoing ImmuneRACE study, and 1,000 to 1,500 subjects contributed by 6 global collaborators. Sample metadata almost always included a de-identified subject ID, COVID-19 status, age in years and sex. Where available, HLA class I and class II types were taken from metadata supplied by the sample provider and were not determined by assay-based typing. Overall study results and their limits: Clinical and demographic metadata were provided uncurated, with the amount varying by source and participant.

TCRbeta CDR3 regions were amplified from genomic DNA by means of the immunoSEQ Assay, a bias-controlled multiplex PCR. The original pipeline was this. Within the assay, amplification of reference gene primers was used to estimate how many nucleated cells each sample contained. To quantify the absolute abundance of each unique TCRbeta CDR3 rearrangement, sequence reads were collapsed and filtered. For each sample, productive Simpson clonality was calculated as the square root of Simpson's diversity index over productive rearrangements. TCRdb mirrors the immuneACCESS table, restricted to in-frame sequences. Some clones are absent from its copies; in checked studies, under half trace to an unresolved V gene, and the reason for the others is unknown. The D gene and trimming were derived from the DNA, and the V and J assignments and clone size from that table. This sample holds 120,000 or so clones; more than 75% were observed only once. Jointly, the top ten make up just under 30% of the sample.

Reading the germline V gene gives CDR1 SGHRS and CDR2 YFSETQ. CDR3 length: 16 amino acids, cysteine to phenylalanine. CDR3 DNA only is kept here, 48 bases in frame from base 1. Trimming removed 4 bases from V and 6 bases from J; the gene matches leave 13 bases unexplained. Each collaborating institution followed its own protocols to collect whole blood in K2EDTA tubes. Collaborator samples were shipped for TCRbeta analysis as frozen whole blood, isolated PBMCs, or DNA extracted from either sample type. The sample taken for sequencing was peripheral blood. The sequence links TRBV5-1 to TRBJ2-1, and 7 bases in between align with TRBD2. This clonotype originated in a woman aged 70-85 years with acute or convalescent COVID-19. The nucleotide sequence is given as TGCGCCAGCAGCCCTGGGGGGGGGACTACCCTCAATGAGCAGTTCTTC. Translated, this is CASSPGGGTTLNEQFF.